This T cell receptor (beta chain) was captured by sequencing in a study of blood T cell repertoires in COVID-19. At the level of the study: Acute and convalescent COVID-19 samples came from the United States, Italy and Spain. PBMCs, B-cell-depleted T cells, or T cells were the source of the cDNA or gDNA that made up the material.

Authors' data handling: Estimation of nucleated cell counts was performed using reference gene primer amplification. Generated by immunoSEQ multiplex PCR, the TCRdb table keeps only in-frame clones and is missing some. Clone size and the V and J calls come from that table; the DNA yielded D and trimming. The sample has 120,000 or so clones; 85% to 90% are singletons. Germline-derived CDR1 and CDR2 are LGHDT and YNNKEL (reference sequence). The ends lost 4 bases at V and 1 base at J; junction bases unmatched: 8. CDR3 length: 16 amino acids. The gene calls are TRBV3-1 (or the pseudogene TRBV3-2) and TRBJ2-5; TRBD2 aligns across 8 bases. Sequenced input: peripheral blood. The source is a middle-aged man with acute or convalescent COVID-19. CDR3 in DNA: TGTGCCAGCAGCCCCGGGGTAGCGGGAATCCAAGAGACCCAGTACTTC. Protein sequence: CASSPGVAGIQETQYF.